The 5 T cell receptor beta chains below come from one sample, sequenced in a study of cytomegalovirus exposure and HLA in healthy donors. 60 Vbeta and 13 Jbeta primers were used in PCR. Sequencing was performed with immunoSEQ multiplex PCR; in TCRdb, only in-frame clones are kept and a portion is missing. The sample records roughly 70,000 clones, roughly 70% being singletons. The sample comprised PBMCs. Every receptor here comes from an older man in good health and CMV-seronegative.

The rearrangement joins TRBV19 to TRBJ2-3; 7 bases align to TRBD2. The CDR3 consists of 16 residues. The V segment lost 6 bases and the J segment 3 bases; nucleotides outside the gene matches: 12. Per germline, CDR1 LNHDA and CDR2 SQIVND (reference sequence). The CDR3: CASRDSGGSGTDTQYF. In DNA form, the CDR3 reads TGTGCCAGTAGGGACTCCGGGGGGAGTGGTACAGATACGCAGTATTTT.

The chain combines TRBV7-2 with TRBJ2-1; a possible D gene is TRBD2 (5 bases). This CDR3 has 13 residues. Looked up from germline, CDR1 is SGHTA and CDR2 is FQGNSA. Between the trimmed V and J ends, which lost 8 bases and 10 bases, there was a span of 18 bases. DNA of the CDR3: TGTGCCAGCGGCCCCGGAGGAGGTCCCGAGCAGTTCTTC. It codes for CASGPGGGPEQFF.

The rearrangement uses TRBV5-1 and TRBJ1-6, with TRBD1 identical over 10 bases. The V and J ends lost 3 bases and 6 bases, in that order; junction bases with no gene match: 3. This CDR3 contains 15 residues. Germline V gene lookup returns CDR1 SGHRS and CDR2 YFSETQ. The CDR3 sequence: CASSSRTGGNSPLHF. The DNA for the CDR3 is TGCGCCAGCAGCTCGAGGACAGGGGGTAATTCACCCCTCCACTTT. Supplemented by reference TRBV5-1 and TRBJ1-6, the full variable domain reads KAGVTQTPRYLIKTRGQQVTLSCSPISGHRSVSWYQQTPGQGLQFLFEYFSETQRNKGNFPGRFSGRQFSNSRSEMNVSTLELGDSALYLCASSSRTGGNSPLHFGNGTRLTVT.

CDR3 region: CASGDGAKGSYEQYF. CDR3 nucleotides: TGTGCCAGCGGCGATGGGGCGAAGGGTTCCTACGAGCAGTACTTC. The V and J genes are TRBV6-6 and TRBJ2-5, with D maybe TRBD1 (5 bases). The J call is uncertain, as TRBJ2-7 better fits the DNA end. There are 15 residues in the CDR3. Looked up from germline, CDR1 is MNHNY and CDR2 is SVGAGI (reference sequence).

A few counts support this clone. V and J are TRBV2 and TRBJ2-2; 10 nucleotides align to TRBD2. CDR3 length equals 16 residues. CDR1 and CDR2 (germline): SNHLY, FYNNEI. Trimming cost V 4 bases and J 1 base; bases outside gene matches: 3. CDR3 DNA: TGTGCCAGCAGTGCTAGCGGGAGTAGGAACACCGGGGAGCTGTTTTTT. As protein: CASSASGSRNTGELFF.